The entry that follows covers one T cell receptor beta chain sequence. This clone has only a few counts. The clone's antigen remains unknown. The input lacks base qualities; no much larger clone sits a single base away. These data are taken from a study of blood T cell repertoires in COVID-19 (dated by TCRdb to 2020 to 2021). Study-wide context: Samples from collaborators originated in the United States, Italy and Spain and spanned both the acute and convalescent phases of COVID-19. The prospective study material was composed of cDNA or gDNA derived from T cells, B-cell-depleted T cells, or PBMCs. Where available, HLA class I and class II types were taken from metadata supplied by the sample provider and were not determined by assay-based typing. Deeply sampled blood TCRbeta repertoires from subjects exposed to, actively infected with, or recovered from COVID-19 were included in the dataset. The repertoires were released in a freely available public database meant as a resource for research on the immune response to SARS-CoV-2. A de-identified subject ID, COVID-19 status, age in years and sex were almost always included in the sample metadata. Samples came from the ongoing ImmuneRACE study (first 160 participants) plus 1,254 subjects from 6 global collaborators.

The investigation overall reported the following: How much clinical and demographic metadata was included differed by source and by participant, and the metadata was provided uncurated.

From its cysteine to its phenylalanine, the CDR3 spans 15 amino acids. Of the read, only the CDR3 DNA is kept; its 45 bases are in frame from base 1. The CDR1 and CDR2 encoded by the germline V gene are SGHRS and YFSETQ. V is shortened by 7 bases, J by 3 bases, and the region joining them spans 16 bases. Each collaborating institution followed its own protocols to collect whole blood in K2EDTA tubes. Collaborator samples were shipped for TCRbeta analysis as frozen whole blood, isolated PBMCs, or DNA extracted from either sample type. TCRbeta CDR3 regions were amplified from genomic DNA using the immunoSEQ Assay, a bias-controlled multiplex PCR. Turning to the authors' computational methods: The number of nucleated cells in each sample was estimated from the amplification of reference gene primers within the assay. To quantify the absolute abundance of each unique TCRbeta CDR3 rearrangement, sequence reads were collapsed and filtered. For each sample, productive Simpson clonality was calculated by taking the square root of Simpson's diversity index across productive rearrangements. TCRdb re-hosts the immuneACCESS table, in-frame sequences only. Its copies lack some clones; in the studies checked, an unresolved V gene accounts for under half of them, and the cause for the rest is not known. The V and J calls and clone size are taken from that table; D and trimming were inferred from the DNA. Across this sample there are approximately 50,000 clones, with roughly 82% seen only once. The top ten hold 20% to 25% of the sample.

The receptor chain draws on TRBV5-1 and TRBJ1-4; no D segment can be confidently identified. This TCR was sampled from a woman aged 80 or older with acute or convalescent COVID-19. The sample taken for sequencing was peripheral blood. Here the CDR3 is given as CASAPRGGPNEKLFF. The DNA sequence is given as TGCGCCAGCGCCCCCCGGGGAGGCCCTAATGAAAAACTGTTTTTT.